The sequence of this T cell receptor beta chain was determined in a study of cytomegalovirus exposure and HLA in healthy donors. These donors counted as nominally healthy when sampled, but unrecorded immune exposures were likely. CDR1 and CDR2 from the germline V gene are SGHRS and YFSETQ. The CDR3 runs 13 residues. The V segment lost 7 bases and the J segment 8 bases; nucleotides outside the gene matches: 8. Vbeta (60) and Jbeta (13) primers were used in the PCR. This table comes from immunoSEQ multiplex PCR, and its TCRdb copy is limited to in-frame clones, with some not included. The data show 200,000 to 250,000 clones, approximately 79% seen once. The study's findings and limits: It was confirmed in vitro that three of the CMV-associated chains were specific for CMV antigens.

On this clone itself: Its target is not known.

The chain carries TRBV5-1 and TRBJ1-4, with TRBD1 matching 7 bases. The TCR comes from a girl aged 2 to 9 in good health and CMV-seronegative. Material for sequencing was PBMCs. CDR3 sequence reads: CASRRDSAEKLFF. The DNA for the CDR3 is TGCGCCAGCCGTAGGGACAGCGCGGAAAAACTGTTTTTT.